The sequence of this T cell receptor beta chain was determined in a study of blood T cell repertoires in COVID-19. Study-level background: Sample material is recorded as cDNA or gDNA derived from T cells, B-cell-depleted T cells, or PBMCs.

In the authors' methods: Researchers report that nucleated cell counts were estimated from reference gene primer amplification. TCRdb's table, derived via immunoSEQ multiplex PCR, lists solely in-frame clones and lacks some. V and J calls and clone size follow that table, whereas D and trimming were derived from the DNA. The top ten hold about 3.2% of the sample, which has under 200,000 clones, roughly 84% seen once. The participants were between roughly 18 and 100 years old and came from some 23 US areas. Categorization into cohorts depended on clinical history that participants reported. The germline CDR1 and CDR2 sequences are SQVTM and ANQGSEA. Trimming pared 5 bases from V and 6 bases from J, leaving 14 bases between. The CDR3 contains 13 residues.

The origin of this receptor is a woman in her 30s who had been exposed to COVID-19. V and J are TRBV29-1 and TRBJ2-1; D call uncertain. Specimen: PBMCs or T cells enriched from blood (not recorded which). In DNA, the CDR3 is TGCAGCGTTCGCCGGAGTTCTGGCAATGAGCAGTTCTTC. Its translation: CSVRRSSGNEQFF.